The clone carrying this TCR beta chain was seen more than once but under ten times. This sample was taken from a study of T-cell reconstitution after alpha-beta-depleted transplantation in children. The CDR3 has 16 residues. Germline values: CDR1 SGHKS, CDR2 YYEKEE (reference sequence). The V and J ends lost 6 bases and 1 base, in that order; junction bases with no gene match: 10. Unique molecular identifiers were incorporated when the TCRbeta library was constructed. Each CDR3 protein gets one entry after TCRdb re-called the PCR reads with MiXCR. The data contain about 200,000 distinct CDR3 sequences, approximately 14% of them seen just once; the ten biggest clones take up approximately 13%.

V gene TRBV5-5 combines with J gene TRBJ2-1, with 7 bases lining up with TRBD2. The sequences come from PBMCs from the stem cell graft donor, collected from the stem cell graft. This clonotype originated in a human donor who donated a stem cell graft to a child with acute lymphoblastic leukemia. In DNA form, the CDR3 reads TGTGCCAGCATAATGGCACTAGCGACGTCCTACAATGAGCAGTTCTTC. It specifies CASIMALATSYNEQFF.